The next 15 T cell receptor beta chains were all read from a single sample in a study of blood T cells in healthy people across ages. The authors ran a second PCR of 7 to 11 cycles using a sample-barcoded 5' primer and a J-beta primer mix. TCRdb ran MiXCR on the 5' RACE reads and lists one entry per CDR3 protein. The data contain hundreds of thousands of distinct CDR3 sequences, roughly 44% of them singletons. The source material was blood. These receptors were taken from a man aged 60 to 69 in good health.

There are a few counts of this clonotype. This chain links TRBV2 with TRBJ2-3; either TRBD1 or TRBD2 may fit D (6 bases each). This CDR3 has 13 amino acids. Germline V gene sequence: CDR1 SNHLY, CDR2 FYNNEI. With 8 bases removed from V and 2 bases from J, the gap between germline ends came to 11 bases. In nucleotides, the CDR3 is TGTGCCAGCGCGGGACAACCCACAGATACGCAGTATTTT. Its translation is CASAGQPTDTQYF.

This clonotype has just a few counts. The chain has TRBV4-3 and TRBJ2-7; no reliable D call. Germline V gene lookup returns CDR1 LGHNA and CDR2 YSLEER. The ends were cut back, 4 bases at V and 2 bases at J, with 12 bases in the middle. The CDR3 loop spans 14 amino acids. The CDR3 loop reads CASSPSGLTYEQYF. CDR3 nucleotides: TGCGCCAGCAGCCCCTCCGGGCTCACCTACGAGCAGTACTTC.

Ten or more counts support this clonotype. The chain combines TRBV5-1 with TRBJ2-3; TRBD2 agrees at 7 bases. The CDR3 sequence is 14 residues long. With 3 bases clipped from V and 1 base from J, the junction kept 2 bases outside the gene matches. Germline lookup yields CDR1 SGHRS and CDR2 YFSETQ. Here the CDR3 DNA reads TGCGCCAGCAGCTCGGGAGGAGGCACAGATACGCAGTATTTT. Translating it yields CASSSGGGTDTQYF.

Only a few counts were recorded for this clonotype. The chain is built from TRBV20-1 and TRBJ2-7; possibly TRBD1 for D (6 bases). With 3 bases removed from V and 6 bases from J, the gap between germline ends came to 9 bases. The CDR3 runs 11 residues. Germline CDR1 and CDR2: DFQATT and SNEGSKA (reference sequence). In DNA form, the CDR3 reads TGCAGTGCTAGGGACAGACCCGAGCAGTACTTC. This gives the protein CSARDRPEQYF.

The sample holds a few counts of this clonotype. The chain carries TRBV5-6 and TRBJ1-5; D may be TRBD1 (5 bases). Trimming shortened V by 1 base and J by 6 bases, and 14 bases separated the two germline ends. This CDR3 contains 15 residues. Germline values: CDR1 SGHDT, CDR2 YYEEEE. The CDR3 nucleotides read TGTGCCAGCAGCTTGTTTATTTTGGGGGTTCAGCCCCAGCATTTT. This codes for CASSLFILGVQPQHF. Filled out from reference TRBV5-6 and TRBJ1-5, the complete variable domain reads DAGVTQSPTHLIKTRGQQVTLRCSPKSGHDTVSWYQQALGQGPQFIFQYYEEEERQRGNFPDRFSGHQFPNYSSELNVNALLLGDSALYLCASSLFILGVQPQHFGDGTRLSIL.

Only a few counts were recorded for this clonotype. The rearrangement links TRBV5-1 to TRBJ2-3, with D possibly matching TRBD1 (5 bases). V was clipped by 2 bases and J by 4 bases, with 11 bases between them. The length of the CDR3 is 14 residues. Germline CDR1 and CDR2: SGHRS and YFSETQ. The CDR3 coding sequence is TGCGCCAGCAGCTTATTGCAGGGCTCAGATACGCAGTATTTT. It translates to CASSLLQGSDTQYF.

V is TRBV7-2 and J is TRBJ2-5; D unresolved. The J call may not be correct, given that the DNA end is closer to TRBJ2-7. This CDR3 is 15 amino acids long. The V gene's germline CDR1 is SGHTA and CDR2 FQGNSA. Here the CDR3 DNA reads TGTGCCAGCACCGGCCTGGGGTCCCTCGAAAACGAGCAGTACTTC. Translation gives CASTGLGSLENEQYF.

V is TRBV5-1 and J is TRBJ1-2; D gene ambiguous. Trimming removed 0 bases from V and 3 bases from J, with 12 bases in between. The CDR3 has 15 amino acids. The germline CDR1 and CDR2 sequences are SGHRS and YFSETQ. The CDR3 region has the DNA TGCGCCAGCAGCTTGGCCCTGACCGAAGACTATGGCTACACCTTC. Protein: CASSLALTEDYGYTF.

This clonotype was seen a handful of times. The CDR3 loop reads CAWSAGARGYTF. For the CDR3, the DNA is TGTGCCTGGAGTGCAGGGGCGCGTGGCTACACCTTC. The genes are TRBV30 and TRBJ1-2, with a tentative D call TRBD1 (6 bases). In germline, CDR1 is GTSNPN, CDR2 SVGIG (reference sequence). With 1 base removed from V and 7 bases from J, the gap between germline ends came to 10 bases. The length of the CDR3 is 12 residues.

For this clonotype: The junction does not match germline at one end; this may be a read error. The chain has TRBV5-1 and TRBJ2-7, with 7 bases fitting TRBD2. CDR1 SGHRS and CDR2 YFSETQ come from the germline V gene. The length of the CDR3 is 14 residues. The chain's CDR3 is CASSSGGYSCEQYF. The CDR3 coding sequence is TGCGCCAGCAGCTCGGGGGGATACTCCTGCGAGCAGTACTTC.

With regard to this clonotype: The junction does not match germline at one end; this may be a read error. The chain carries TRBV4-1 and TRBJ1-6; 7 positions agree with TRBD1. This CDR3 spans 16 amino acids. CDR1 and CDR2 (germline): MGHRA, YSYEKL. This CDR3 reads CASSQDPGTANSLLHF. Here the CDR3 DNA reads TGCGCCAGCAGCCAAGATCCGGGGACAGCCAATTCACTCCTCCACTTT.

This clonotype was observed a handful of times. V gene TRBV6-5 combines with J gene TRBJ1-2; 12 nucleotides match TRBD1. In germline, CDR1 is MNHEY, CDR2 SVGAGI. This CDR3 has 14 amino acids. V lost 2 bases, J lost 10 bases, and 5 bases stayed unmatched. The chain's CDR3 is CASSYTGTGGDYTF. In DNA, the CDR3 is TGTGCCAGCAGTTACACCGGGACAGGGGGCGACTACACCTTC.

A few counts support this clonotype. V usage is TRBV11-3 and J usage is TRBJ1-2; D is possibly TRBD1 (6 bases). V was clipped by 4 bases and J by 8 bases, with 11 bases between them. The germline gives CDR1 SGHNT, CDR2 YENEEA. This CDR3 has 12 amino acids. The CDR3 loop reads CASSSRGTGYTF. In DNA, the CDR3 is TGTGCCAGCAGCTCGAGGGGGACGGGCTACACCTTC.

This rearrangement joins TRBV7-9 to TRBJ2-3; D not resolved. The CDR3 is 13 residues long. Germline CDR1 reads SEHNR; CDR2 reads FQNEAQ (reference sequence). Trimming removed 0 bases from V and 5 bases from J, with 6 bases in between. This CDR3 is CASSLAIEDTQYF. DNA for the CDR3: TGTGCCAGCAGCTTAGCGATAGAAGATACGCAGTATTTT.

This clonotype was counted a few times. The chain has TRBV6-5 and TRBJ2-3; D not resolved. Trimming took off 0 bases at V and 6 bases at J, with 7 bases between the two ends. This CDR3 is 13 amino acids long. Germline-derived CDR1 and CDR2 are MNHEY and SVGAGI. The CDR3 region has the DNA TGTGCCAGCAGTTACTCTCCTGGGGATACGCAGTATTTT. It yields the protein CASSYSPGDTQYF.